The clone carrying this T cell receptor beta chain showed up many times. Its antigen remains unidentified. This CDR3 has 12 residues. Germline loops: CDR1 SGHTA, CDR2 FQGNSA. Trimming removed 3 bases from V and 11 bases from J, with 13 bases in between. The data stem from a study of lung T cells in sarcoidosis with Löfgren's syndrome. In the study overall: Sarcoidosis features CD4+ T cell accumulation in bronchoalveolar lavage fluid. Findings and limits, study-wide: These T cells possibly recognize a putative, unidentified sarcoidosis-associated antigen.

One entry per CDR3 protein, called by TCRdb with MiXCR from the reads. Of under 20,000 distinct CDR3 sequences in the sample, under 25% were seen once. This sequence joins TRBV7-2 and TRBJ1-1; D is unresolved. The receptor was isolated from a human donor with sarcoidosis (Löfgren's syndrome or another form), or a control subject (not recorded which). The sample consisted of CD4+ T cells from bronchoalveolar lavage. Here the CDR3 DNA reads TGTGCCAGCAGCTTGATCCTACGGGATGCTTTCTTT. Protein sequence: CASSLILRDAFF.